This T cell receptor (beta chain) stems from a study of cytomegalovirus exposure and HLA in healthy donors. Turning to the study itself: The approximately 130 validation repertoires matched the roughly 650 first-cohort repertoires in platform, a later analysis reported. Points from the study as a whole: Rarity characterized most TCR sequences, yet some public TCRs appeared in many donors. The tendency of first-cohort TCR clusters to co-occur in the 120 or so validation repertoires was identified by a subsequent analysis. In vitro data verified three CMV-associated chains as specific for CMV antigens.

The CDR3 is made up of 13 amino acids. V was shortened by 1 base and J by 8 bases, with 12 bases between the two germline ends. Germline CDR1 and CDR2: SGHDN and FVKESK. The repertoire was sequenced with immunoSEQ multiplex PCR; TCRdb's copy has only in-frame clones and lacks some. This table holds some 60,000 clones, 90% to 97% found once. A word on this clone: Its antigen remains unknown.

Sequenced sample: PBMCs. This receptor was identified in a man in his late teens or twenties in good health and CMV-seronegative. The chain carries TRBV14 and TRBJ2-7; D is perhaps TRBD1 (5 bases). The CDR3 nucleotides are TGTGCCAGCAGCCAAGTCGGGTTGGACAAGCAGTACTTC. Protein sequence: CASSQVGLDKQYF.